This is a list of T cell receptor beta chains from one sample in a study of shared clonotypes between healthy human individuals. Only in-frame clones appear in the TCRdb table, and some are missing; sequencing was by immunoSEQ multiplex PCR. The sample contains more than 2,000,000 clones, over 85% of which appear only once. Sequenced material: naive CD4+ T cells sorted from blood. All receptors come from a man aged 18 to 30 in good health. Both conserved end residues are part of each CDR3. Fields, in order: J gene, V gene, D gene, clone size, CDR3 protein, CDR3 DNA. A D gene is named only where the DNA matches it firmly. The listing skips clone size in some rows; elsewhere it reads once, few, many or a size class.

>TRBJ1-5|TRBV9|-|-
CASSVGLGQPQHF
TGTGCCAGCAGCGTAGGTCTTGGTCAGCCCCAGCATTTT
>TRBJ2-7|TRBV6-1|-|-
CASSEAVSGYSYEQYF
TGTGCCAGCAGTGAAGCTGTAAGCGGGTACTCCTACGAGCAGTACTTC
>TRBJ2-5|TRBV9|-|-
CASSVYSQETQYF
TGTGCCAGCAGCGTCTACAGCCAAGAGACCCAGTACTTC
>TRBJ2-1|TRBV6-6|TRBD2|-
CASRSLSGSSYNEQFF
TGTGCCAGCAGATCTCTTAGCGGGAGCTCCTACAATGAGCAGTTCTTC
>TRBJ1-2|TRBV9|-|-
CASSTSLPGAGGYTF
TGTGCCAGCAGCACCTCACTTCCGGGGGCGGGAGGCTACACCTTC
>TRBJ2-7|TRBV2|-|-
CASRGRLGSYEQYF
TGTGCCAGCAGGGGGAGACTAGGCTCCTACGAGCAGTACTTC
>TRBJ2-5|TRBV2|-|-
CASMALQETQYF
TGTGCCAGCATGGCGCTTCAAGAGACCCAGTACTTC
>TRBJ1-1|TRBV18|-|-
CASSTAGVSNTEAFF
TGTGCCAGCTCAACCGCCGGGGTTTCGAACACTGAAGCTTTCTTT
>TRBJ1-2|TRBV19|-|-
CASSSRQGNYGYTF
TGTGCCAGTAGTAGCCGGCAGGGCAACTATGGCTACACCTTC
>TRBJ2-4|TRBV13|-|-
CASSLGRGPEGNIQYF
TGTGCCAGCAGCTTAGGCCGGGGGCCAGAGGGAAACATTCAGTACTTC
>TRBJ1-1|TRBV29-1|TRBD1|few
CSVFRGDTEAFF
TGCAGCGTATTCAGGGGGGACACTGAAGCTTTCTTT
>TRBJ2-1|TRBV11-1|TRBD1|-
CASSPRRTGNYDEQFF
TGTGCCAGCAGCCCCCGACGGACAGGGAATTACGATGAGCAGTTCTTC
>TRBJ2-1|TRBV29-1|TRBD2|-
CSGGTSGNNEQFF
TGCAGCGGGGGGACTAGCGGAAACAATGAGCAGTTCTTC
>TRBJ2-7|TRBV30|-|-
CAWSAGELYEQYF
TGTGCCTGGAGTGCAGGGGAACTCTACGAGCAGTACTTC
>TRBJ1-4|TRBV7-9|-|-
CASSSLQDYNEKLFF
TGTGCCAGCAGCTCCCTCCAGGATTACAATGAAAAACTGTTTTTT
>TRBJ2-5|TRBV7-9|-|-
CASSPSAETQYF
TGTGCCAGCAGCCCTTCAGCAGAGACCCAGTACTTC
>TRBJ2-5|TRBV18|-|-
CASSAEETQYF
TGTGCCAGCTCAGCCGAGGAGACCCAGTACTTC
>TRBJ1-2|TRBV6-1|-|-
CASSEGPGREVRSF
TGTGCCAGCAGTGAAGGCCCCGGAAGGGAGGTCAGATCCTTC
>TRBJ2-2|TRBV7-8|TRBD2|-
CATLRGGNTGELFF
TGTGCCACCCTCCGGGGGGGCAACACCGGGGAGCTGTTTTTT
>TRBJ2-7|TRBV18|TRBD1|-
CASSPGQGLYEQYF
TGTGCCAGCTCACCGGGACAGGGCTTATACGAGCAGTACTTC
>TRBJ2-7|TRBV5-1|-|-
CASSPTGRDIDEQYF
TGCGCCAGCAGCCCCACGGGAAGGGATATCGACGAGCAGTACTTC
>TRBJ2-7|TRBV5-1|TRBD1|-
CASSLEGAGEQYF
TGCGCCAGCAGCTTGGAGGGGGCCGGGGAGCAGTACTTC
>TRBJ2-2|TRBV5-1|TRBD2|-
CASRPDMSLTSERELFF
TGCGCCAGCAGACCGGATATGTCGCTTACTAGCGAGAGGGAGCTGTTTTTT
>TRBJ2-7|TRBV7-8|TRBD2|-
CASSAGLAGSYEQYF
TGTGCCAGCAGCGCGGGACTAGCGGGGTCCTACGAGCAGTACTTC
>TRBJ2-1|TRBV5-1|-|-
CASSPEAGTRNEQFF
TGCGCCAGCAGCCCAGAAGCCGGGACTCGAAATGAGCAGTTCTTC
>TRBJ1-1|TRBV27|-|-
CASSLSRPSAEAFF
TGTGCCAGCAGTTTATCCCGACCTTCCGCTGAAGCTTTCTTT
>TRBJ1-4|TRBV15|-|-
CATSRDGAVDEKLFF
TGTGCCACCAGCAGAGACGGGGCGGTTGATGAAAAACTGTTTTTT
>TRBJ1-1|TRBV29-1|-|-
CSVVRGLNTEAFF
TGCAGCGTTGTCAGGGGATTGAACACTGAAGCTTTCTTT
>TRBJ2-3|TRBV5-1|TRBD2|-
CASSLAPLAGAADTQYF
TGCGCCAGCAGCTTGGCTCCTCTAGCGGGGGCCGCAGATACGCAGTATTTT
>TRBJ1-4|TRBV4-2|TRBD1|-
CASSHEKTGGNEKLFF
TGTGCCAGCAGCCACGAGAAGACAGGGGGGAATGAAAAACTGTTTTTT
>TRBJ1-5|TRBV28|-|-
CASERPSGRNQPQHF
TGTGCCAGCGAGAGACCAAGTGGAAGAAATCAGCCCCAGCATTTT
>TRBJ2-7|TRBV6-5|TRBD1|-
CASRAGTGDSYEQYF
TGTGCCAGCAGGGCCGGGACAGGGGACTCCTACGAGCAGTACTTC
>TRBJ2-1|TRBV11-2|-|-
CASSLEAGRFNEQFF
TGTGCCAGCAGCTTAGAGGCGGGGAGGTTCAATGAGCAGTTCTTC
>TRBJ2-7|TRBV7-2|-|-
CASSLSQASYEQYF
TGTGCCAGCAGCTTATCGCAGGCTTCCTACGAGCAGTACTTC
>TRBJ2-3|TRBV9|-|-
CASSVAQRGSTDTQYF
TGTGCCAGCAGCGTAGCTCAGAGGGGGAGCACAGATACGCAGTATTTT
>TRBJ2-5|TRBV5-1|TRBD2|-
CASSLTLAGQETQYF
TGCGCCAGCAGCTTGACCCTAGCGGGCCAAGAGACCCAGTACTTC
>TRBJ2-3|TRBV18|-|-
CASSGFPSDTQYF
TGTGCCAGTAGCGGTTTTCCCTCAGATACGCAGTATTTT
>TRBJ1-4|TRBV10-3|TRBD1|-
CASSGGQGEKLFF
TGTGCCAGTTCAGGGGGCCAGGGTGAAAAACTGTTTTTT
>TRBJ2-7|TRBV7-8|-|-
CASSLLIRGPSYEQYF
TGTGCCAGCAGCTTATTAATCAGGGGCCCCTCCTACGAGCAGTACTTC
>TRBJ2-2|TRBV18|-|-
CASSPRQDPNTGELFF
TGTGCCAGCTCACCTCGACAGGACCCGAACACCGGGGAGCTGTTTTTT
>TRBJ1-2|TRBV18|TRBD1|-
CASSSDRAGGYTF
TGTGCCAGCTCATCTGACAGGGCGGGTGGCTACACCTTC
>TRBJ2-6|TRBV28|-|once
CASSLGANVLTF
TGTGCCAGCAGTTTGGGGGCCAACGTCCTGACTTTC